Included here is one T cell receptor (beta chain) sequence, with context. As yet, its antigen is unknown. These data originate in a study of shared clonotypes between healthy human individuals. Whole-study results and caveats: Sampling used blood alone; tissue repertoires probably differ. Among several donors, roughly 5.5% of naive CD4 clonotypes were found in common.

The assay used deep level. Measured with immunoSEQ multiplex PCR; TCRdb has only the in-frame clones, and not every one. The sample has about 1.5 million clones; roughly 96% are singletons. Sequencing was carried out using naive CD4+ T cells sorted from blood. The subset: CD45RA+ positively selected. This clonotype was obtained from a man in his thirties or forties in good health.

CDR3 bases: TGTGCCAGCAGTGCCGAGAGCAGCTACAATGAGCAGTTCTTC. The encoded protein is CASSAESSYNEQFF. The V and J genes are TRBV2 and TRBJ2-1, with no clear D. V dropped 4 bases and J dropped 3 bases, with 10 bases sitting between them. This CDR3 region has 14 residues. Germline V gene lookup returns CDR1 SNHLY and CDR2 FYNNEI.